The 23 T cell receptor beta chains below were found in one sample sequenced in a study of regulatory T cells in long-lasting Graves disease. The time point: newly diagnosed GD, antithyroid drugs for less than 3 months. From PBMCs, RNA was extracted and then used to make the TCR library. Library construction for TCR beta used iRepertoire HTBI primers and Arm-PCR of CDR3 regions. TCRdb passed the multiplex PCR reads through MiXCR, listing each CDR3 protein once. The data contain roughly 500,000 distinct CDR3 sequences, about 13% of them singletons. The sample was also linked to a second study, of T cells in Graves' hyperthyroidism and ophthalmopathy.

The input for sequencing was peripheral blood mononuclear cells (PBMCs), taken at new diagnosis, from a patient treated with antithyroid drugs. The origin of the receptors is a man aged 30-40 years with Graves disease.

Details on this clonotype: A read error is the likely source, as a far larger clone sits one nucleotide away. The chain employs TRBV6-2 or TRBV6-3 and TRBJ2-7, with D unresolved. This CDR3 contains 14 residues. Trimming took off 7 bases at V and 3 bases at J, with 16 bases between the two ends. Germline V gene lookup returns CDR1 MNHEY and CDR2 SVGEGT. CDR3 sequence: CASNDGPQLYEQYF. Written as DNA, the CDR3 is TGTGCCAGCAATGACGGTCCGCAACTCTACGAGCAGTACTTC.

This clonotype was seen only once. This chain links TRBV6-5 with TRBJ2-1; 8 nucleotides line up with TRBD1. V dropped 3 bases and J dropped 9; count of bases not matched to a gene: 4. The CDR3 spans 13 residues. Germline assignment: CDR1 MNHEY and CDR2 SVGAGI. CDR3: CASSYPGGSEQFF. The CDR3, as DNA: TGTGCCAGCAGTTATCCAGGGGGCAGTGAGCAGTTCTTC.

This clonotype was counted many times. The rearrangement uses TRBV11-1 and TRBJ2-1; 11 bases are a match to TRBD2. Germline CDR1 reads SGHAT; CDR2 reads FQDESV (reference sequence). Trimming cost V 5 bases and J 1 base; bases outside gene matches: 7. CDR3 length: 17 residues. The CDR3 spells CASSLGTSGLSYNEQFF. The CDR3 region has the DNA TGTGCCAGCAGCCTGGGGACTAGCGGCCTATCCTACAATGAGCAGTTCTTC.

This clonotype was detected ten times or more. The CDR3 nucleotides read TGTGCCATCGGCGACAGGGACCGGACTAGCGGGAGTTACGAGCAGTACTTC. It specifies CAIGDRDRTSGSYEQYF. The V gene is TRBV10-3, the J gene TRBJ2-7, with 13 nucleotides matching TRBD2. CDR3 length equals 17 residues. V lost 8 bases, J lost 4 bases, and 14 bases stayed unmatched. Germline lookup yields CDR1 ENHRY and CDR2 SYGVKD.

This clonotype was counted at least ten times. V usage is TRBV7-2 and J usage is TRBJ2-7; no reliable D call. Germline assignment: CDR1 SGHTA and CDR2 FQGNSA. This CDR3 comprises 13 residues. Trimming left V 3 bases short and J 1 base short, with 7 bases between. The CDR3 loop reads CASSLELSYEQYF. The CDR3 DNA is TGTGCCAGCAGCTTGGAGCTATCCTACGAGCAGTACTTC. Drawing the rest from reference TRBV7-2 and TRBJ2-7, the complete variable domain is GAGVSQSPSNKVTEKGKDVELRCDPISGHTALYWYRQSLGQGLEFLIYFQGNSAPDKSGLPSDRFSAERTGGSVSTLTIQRTQQEDSAVYLCASSLELSYEQYFGPGTRLTVT.

This clonotype was counted many times. The chain is built from TRBV28 and TRBJ1-5; 8 bases map to TRBD1. V lost 4 bases and J lost 5; bases outside the gene matches: 7. Germline V CDR1 and CDR2: MDHEN, SYDVKM. This CDR3 region has 15 residues. CDR3 sequence: CASSSVAGGDQPQHF. CDR3 bases: TGTGCCAGCAGTTCGGTTGCAGGGGGCGATCAGCCCCAGCATTTT.

About this clonotype itself: A read error is likely here: a far larger clone is one base away. The chain carries TRBV12-3 or TRBV12-4 and TRBJ1-2, with D uncertain. This CDR3 is built from 11 residues. In DNA, the CDR3 is TGTGCCAGCGGTTTCGGCTATGGCTACACCTTC. This gives the protein CASGFGYGYTF.

This clonotype turned up a few times. V and J are TRBV5-1 and TRBJ2-7; 8 nucleotides line up with TRBD1. J was trimmed by 6 bases and V by 0 bases; bases with no gene match: 8. CDR1 and CDR2 from the germline V gene are SGHRS and YFSETQ. This CDR3 has 15 residues. The DNA of the CDR3 is TGCGCCAGCAGCTTGGCGTGGACAGGGAGCTCCGAGCAGTACTTC. The encoded protein is CASSLAWTGSSEQYF.

The chain joins TRBV12-3 or TRBV12-4 to TRBJ2-7; a possible D gene is TRBD1 (5 bases). V lost 5 bases to trimming and J lost 5 bases, with 10 bases between them. This CDR3 is 12 amino acids long. The CDR3 DNA reads as TGTGCCAGCAGTGGGGCAGCCGACGAGCAGTACTTC. Protein: CASSGAADEQYF.

This clonotype has a count of ten or more. The CDR3 bases are TGTGCCAGCAGTTACTCATCGGGACAGGGCGCTACAGATACGCAGTATTTT. It specifies CASSYSSGQGATDTQYF. This chain connects TRBV6-5 to TRBJ2-3; 9 bases agree with TRBD1. Germline V lookup: CDR1 MNHEY, CDR2 SVGAGI. Unmatched junction bases numbered 7, after V lost 0 bases and J lost 3 bases. The CDR3 runs to 17 residues.

This clonotype came up many times. This rearrangement joins TRBV6-1 to TRBJ2-7; no definite D call. V lost 6 bases to trimming and J lost 6 bases, with 12 bases between them. CDR3 length equals 12 residues. The germline CDR1 and CDR2 sequences are MNHNS and SASEGT. CDR3: CASRSGVREQYF. CDR3 bases: TGTGCCAGCAGATCCGGAGTGCGCGAGCAGTACTTC.

This clonotype has a count of ten or more. The chain uses TRBV30 and TRBJ2-7, with 9 bases aligning to TRBD1. This CDR3 is built from 15 residues. The V gene end was trimmed by 5 bases and the J gene end by 1 base; junction bases not matched to a gene: 9. Germline V lookup: CDR1 GTSNPN, CDR2 SVGIG (reference sequence). The CDR3 sequence is CAWDFGTGSSYEQYF. DNA for the CDR3: TGTGCCTGGGACTTCGGGACAGGGTCGTCCTACGAGCAGTACTTC.

This clonotype was observed at least ten times. The chain has TRBV24-1 and TRBJ1-5; D gene uncertain. The V gene's germline CDR1 is KGHDR and CDR2 SFDVKD. V lost 4 bases and J 0 bases, leaving 12 bases between the germline ends. The CDR3 runs to 16 residues. CDR3 nucleotides: TGTGCCACCAGTGACCACAACAGTTATAGCAATCAGCCCCAGCATTTT. Translating it yields CATSDHNSYSNQPQHF.

This clonotype was counted many times. The chain uses TRBV12-3 or TRBV12-4 and TRBJ2-1; 7 positions match TRBD1. CDR3 length: 15 amino acids. Trimming at V came to 6 bases and at J to 0 bases, leaving 5 bases not matched to a gene. As DNA, the CDR3 is TGTGCCAGCAGGACAGGGTTCAGCTCCTACAATGAGCAGTTCTTC. Amino acid sequence: CASRTGFSSYNEQFF.

This clonotype was seen many times. The rearrangement joins TRBV18 to TRBJ2-3; a weak D match, TRBD2 (8 bases). Per the germline V gene, CDR1 is KGHSH and CDR2 is LQKENI. Trimming cost V 5 bases and J 6 bases, with 15 bases left between them. This CDR3 has 14 residues. CDR3 nucleotide sequence: TGTGCCAGCTCATATAGCGGGACAGTGGATACGCAGTATTTT. Amino acid sequence: CASSYSGTVDTQYF. The full variable domain, rest sourced from reference TRBV18 and TRBJ2-3, is NAGVMQNPRHLVRRRGQEARLRCSPMKGHSHVYWYRQLPEEGLKFMVYLQKENIIDESGMPKERFSAEFPKEGPSILRIQQVVRGDSAAYFCASSYSGTVDTQYFGPGTRLTVL.

A word on this clonotype: Possible read error: a much larger clone is one base away. J is TRBJ1-2 and V is TRBV24-1, with a tentative D call TRBD1 (6 bases). The V gene lost 3 bases and the J gene lost 5 bases, with 18 bases spanning the gap. Germline V gives CDR1 KGHDR, CDR2 SFDVKD. CDR3 size: 16 residues. CDR3 nucleotides: TGTGCCACCAGTGATAAAGGGACAAGGGGCGTTTATGGCTACACCTTC. It yields the protein CATSDKGTRGVYGYTF.

This clonotype was counted many times. The chain joins TRBV27 to TRBJ1-1; D gene ambiguous. Germline values: CDR1 MNHEY, CDR2 SMNVEV (reference sequence). The V gene lost 6 bases and the J gene lost 1 base, with 9 bases spanning the gap. The CDR3 contains 13 residues. The CDR3 is CASRSGGNTEAFF. CDR3 DNA: TGTGCCAGCAGGTCTGGCGGGAACACTGAAGCTTTCTTT.

A few counts support this clonotype. The gene calls are TRBV13 and TRBJ2-4; 7 bases fit TRBD2. CDR3 length: 14 residues. Germline V CDR1 and CDR2: PRHDT, FYEKMQ (reference sequence). With V trimmed by 2 bases and J by 3 bases, 1 base remained unmatched. CDR3: CASSLREDKNIQYF. The CDR3 region has the DNA TGTGCCAGCAGCTTACGGGAGGACAAAAACATTCAGTACTTC.

This sequence joins TRBV7-9 and TRBJ2-3; unclear D gene. Germline V gives CDR1 SEHNR, CDR2 FQNEAQ (reference sequence). Trimming shortened V by 5 bases and J by 6 bases, and 9 bases separated the two germline ends. The CDR3 covers 12 residues. The CDR3 nucleotides are TGTGCCAGCAGCCCATTCGCGGATACGCAGTATTTT. Protein product: CASSPFADTQYF.

This clonotype was observed at least ten times. The V and J genes are TRBV7-9 and TRBJ1-1; 7 nucleotides agree with TRBD1. CDR3 length: 16 residues. V was clipped by 2 bases and J by 7 bases; unmatched bases: 13. CDR1 and CDR2 (germline): SEHNR, FQNEAQ (reference sequence). CDR3 nucleotides: TGTGCCAGCAGCTTAAACCGGGACAGCTGGGGGGGTGAAGCTTTCTTT. It translates to CASSLNRDSWGGEAFF.

This clonotype was seen many times. V gene TRBV12-3 or TRBV12-4 combines with J gene TRBJ2-6; TRBD1 matches 7 bases. J lost 2 bases, V lost 5 bases, and 6 bases had no gene match. This CDR3 comprises 16 residues. CDR3 sequence (DNA): TGTGCCAGCAGTCGCCGGGGACAGCCTGGGGCCAACGTCCTGACTTTC. Encoded protein: CASSRRGQPGANVLTF.

This clonotype was picked up many times. The chain uses TRBV13 and TRBJ2-7; the D call may be TRBD1 or TRBD2 (6 bases each). The CDR3 is made up of 14 amino acids. CDR1 is PRHDT, CDR2 FYEKMQ, per germline (reference sequence). V dropped 2 bases and J dropped 5 bases, with 13 bases sitting between them. The CDR3 DNA reads as TGTGCCAGCAGCTTATGGGGGGCTTCACACGAGCAGTACTTC. Translation gives CASSLWGASHEQYF.

This clonotype was observed many times. This rearrangement joins TRBV4-2 to TRBJ2-7; D is possibly TRBD2 (6 bases). The CDR3 consists of 15 residues. Germline V gene sequence: CDR1 LGHNA, CDR2 YNFKEQ. Trimming took off 0 bases at V and 3 bases at J, with 12 bases between the two ends. CDR3 bases: TGTGCCAGCAGCCAAGAGGGCGTGGGGGGCTACGAGCAGTACTTC. Protein product: CASSQEGVGGYEQYF.